Listed below are T cell receptor beta chains from one sample, sequenced in a study of shared clonotypes between healthy human individuals. Clones were sequenced by immunoSEQ multiplex PCR, and TCRdb holds only the in-frame ones, with some missing. The sample has hundreds of thousands of clones, around 81% seen once. The sequenced sample consisted of PBMCs. The receptor set was obtained from a woman aged 35 to 49 in good health. Some clones in this sample may be carry-over from other donors' samples. Each CDR3 is given with its conserved first and last residue. A D gene is named only where the DNA matches it firmly. Where a row states a size, it is once, few, many or the class of an expanded clone; other rows omit it.

- | TRBJ1-2 | 17 | TRBV27 | TRBD1 | TGTGCCAGCAGTTTGACGGACAGGGGGGGCCCAAACTATGGCTACACCTTC | CASSLTDRGGPNYGYTF
- | TRBJ1-6 | 12 | TRBV5-8 | - | TGTGCCAGCAGGACAGATTGGTCACCCCTCCACTTT | CASRTDWSPLHF
- | TRBJ2-2 | 16 | TRBV2 | - | TGTGCCAGCAGTCGAAGCAGGCCACCGAACACCGGGGAGCTGTTTTTT | CASSRSRPPNTGELFF
once | TRBJ1-1 | 13 | TRBV7-9 | TRBD1 | TGTGCCAGCGGGACAGGGATCAACACTGAAGCTTTCTTT | CASGTGINTEAFF
many | TRBJ1-1 | 13 | TRBV6-1 | - | TGTGCCAGCAGAATTGATACGAGGGGCCCTGCTTTCTTT | CASRIDTRGPAFF
- | TRBJ2-7 | 14 | TRBV28 | TRBD2 | TGTGCCAGCAGCTCGGGACTAGTTCCCTACGAGCAGTACTTC | CASSSGLVPYEQYF
- | TRBJ1-2 | 13 | TRBV7-3 | - | TGTGCCAGCAGCTTAGTTCCTCGGTATGGCTACACCTTC | CASSLVPRYGYTF
many | TRBJ2-3 | 13 | TRBV7-7 | - | TGTGCTAGCAGCTTAGTTCAGACAGATACGCAGTATTTT | CASSLVQTDTQYF
once | TRBJ1-5 | 13 | TRBV4-3 | - | TGCGCCAGCAGCCAAGGGGGCGGTCAGCCCCAGCATTTT | CASSQGGGQPQHF
- | TRBJ1-3 | 14 | TRBV14 | TRBD1 | TGTGCCAGCAGCGGGACAGGCTCTGGAAACACCATATATTTT | CASSGTGSGNTIYF
- | TRBJ2-7 | 14 | TRBV7-2 | TRBD2 | TGTGCCAGCAGCATAACTAGCGGGCCTGACGAGCAGTACTTC | CASSITSGPDEQYF
- | TRBJ2-1 | 13 | TRBV7-3 | - | TGTGCCAGCAGCCCTACCGCTTACGGTGAGCAGTTCTTC | CASSPTAYGEQFF
- | TRBJ1-2 | 14 | TRBV30 | TRBD1 | TGTGCCTGGAGCCCGGGACAGGGGGCAGATGGCTACACCTTC | CAWSPGQGADGYTF
few | TRBJ2-7 | 14 | TRBV28 | TRBD1 | TGTGCCAGCAGTCTCTTGGACAGGTTATACGAGCAGTACTTC | CASSLLDRLYEQYF
- | TRBJ2-3 | 14 | TRBV30 | - | TGTGCCTCCAAGCGGAGACCTAGCACAGATACGCAGTATTTT | CASKRRPSTDTQYF
- | TRBJ2-7 | 12 | TRBV29-1 | - | TGCAGCGTTGGCCCTAGCACCTACGAGCAGTACTTC | CSVGPSTYEQYF
- | TRBJ1-6 | 14 | TRBV5-6 | TRBD1 | TGTGCCAGCAGCGTGACAGGGATTAATTCACCCCTCCACTTT | CASSVTGINSPLHF
- | TRBJ1-5 | 11 | TRBV6-1 | - | TGTGCCAGCAGTGAAGATCAGCCCCAGCATTTT | CASSEDQPQHF
- | TRBJ1-5 | 13 | TRBV19 | TRBD1 | TGTGCCAGTAGTGGGACAGATGGTCAGCCCCAGCATTTT | CASSGTDGQPQHF
- | TRBJ2-7 | 13 | TRBV2 | TRBD1 | TGTGCCAGCAGCCGGGACAGATCCTACGAGCAGTACTTC | CASSRDRSYEQYF
- | TRBJ2-3 | 13 | TRBV28 | - | TGTGCCAGTACTGGGGGTTGGACAGATACGCAGTATTTT | CASTGGWTDTQYF
- | TRBJ1-1 | 11 | TRBV20-1 | - | TGCAGTGCTACCCGGGTAGCTGAAGCTTTCTTT | CSATRVAEAFF
many | TRBJ2-2 | 13 | TRBV30 | - | TGTGCCTGGAGTGTGAATTTAGCCGGGGAGCTGTTTTTT | CAWSVNLAGELFF
- | TRBJ1-1 | 13 | TRBV18 | - | TGTGCCAGCTCCCTAGCCGGGCCGCGCGAAGCTTTCTTT | CASSLAGPREAFF